The 23 T cell receptor beta chains below all came from one sample that was sequenced in a study of shared clonotypes between healthy human individuals. Here immunoSEQ multiplex PCR was the method, and the copy in TCRdb shows in-frame clones only, minus some. The sample consists of 980,000 or so clones, approximately 80% of them appearing once. Sequenced material: memory CD4+ T cells sorted from blood. Subset of the sample: CD45RA-negative fraction. The receptor source for this set is a man aged 18 to 29 in good health.

The chain uses TRBV18 and TRBJ2-7; 14 bases are a match to TRBD2. Germline CDR1 reads KGHSH; CDR2 reads LQKENI. The CDR3 spans 16 residues. V lost 4 bases, J lost 4 bases, and 6 bases stayed unmatched. The CDR3 nucleotides are TGTGCCAGCTCACTGGGACTAGCGGGGGAACAGTACGAGCAGTACTTC. This encodes CASSLGLAGEQYEQYF.

The V call is TRBV6-5, the J call TRBJ1-4; D is ambiguous. Germline values: CDR1 MNHEY, CDR2 SVGAGI. V shed 7 bases and J shed 0 bases, with 9 bases lying between them. This CDR3 is 14 amino acids long. The CDR3 is CASMRSATNEKLFF. CDR3 nucleotide sequence: TGTGCCAGCATGAGAAGTGCAACTAATGAAAAACTGTTTTTT.

This chain connects TRBV6-1 to TRBJ2-1; D call uncertain. Germline loops: CDR1 MNHNS, CDR2 SASEGT. The CDR3 is 14 residues long. Trimming shortened V by 6 bases and J by 5 bases, and 14 bases separated the two germline ends. CDR3 sequence (DNA): TGTGCCAGCAGGCCGACAAGCCTAAACAATGAGCAGTTCTTC. It specifies CASRPTSLNNEQFF.

The V and J genes are TRBV9 and TRBJ1-2; a possible D gene is TRBD1 (6 bases). The CDR3 loop spans 13 amino acids. Germline CDR1 is SGDLS and CDR2 is YYNGEE. Trimming shortened V by 0 bases and J by 7 bases, and 10 bases separated the two germline ends. In nucleotides, the CDR3 is TGTGCCAGCAGCGTAGAGAAAGGGGGTGGCTACACCTTC. As protein: CASSVEKGGGYTF.

Remarks on this clone: The sample has other DNA sequences that encode this CDR3 too. The chain carries TRBV18 and TRBJ2-1; D is undetermined. The CDR3 length is 12 residues. The ends were cut back, 2 bases at V and 5 bases at J, with 4 bases in the middle. The germline V gene encodes CDR1 KGHSH and CDR2 LQKENI. CDR3 sequence (DNA): TGTGCCAGCTCACCAGGGAACAATGAGCAGTTCTTC. This gives the protein CASSPGNNEQFF.

J is TRBJ2-7 and V is TRBV11-2, with a weak D call TRBD2 (6 bases). The CDR3 is 18 residues long. Germline-derived CDR1 and CDR2 are SGHAT and FQNNGV. V was clipped by 0 bases and J by 2 bases, with 20 bases between them. The CDR3 protein is CASSLDEWGGIRTYEQYF. CDR3 DNA sequence: TGTGCCAGCAGCTTAGACGAATGGGGCGGGATTAGGACCTACGAGCAGTACTTC.

This sequence joins TRBV5-1 and TRBJ2-3, with D perhaps TRBD2 (6 bases). The germline CDR1 and CDR2 sequences are SGHRS and YFSETQ. CDR3 size: 15 residues. Trimming removed 0 bases from V and 3 bases from J, with 11 bases in between. The CDR3 DNA follows: TGCGCCAGCAGCTTGGTGCGGGGATCAACAGATACGCAGTATTTT. Protein sequence: CASSLVRGSTDTQYF.

The rearrangement joins TRBV28 to TRBJ1-2; D possibly corresponds to TRBD1 (6 bases). Trimming pared 5 bases from V and 4 bases from J, leaving 17 bases between. From germline, CDR1 is MDHEN and CDR2 SYDVKM. This CDR3 region has 15 residues. CDR3 coding DNA: TGTGCCAGCAGTCAGGACAGCCTAAACCGCTATGGCTACACCTTC. It encodes CASSQDSLNRYGYTF.

The rearrangement uses TRBV7-2 and TRBJ2-1; D is unclear. Looked up from germline, CDR1 is SGHTA and CDR2 is FQGNSA. The CDR3 sequence is 14 residues long. V was cut by 5 bases and J by 10 bases, with 18 bases left in between. The CDR3 DNA reads TGTGCCAGCAGCGCATACCAATACCGTTTGGAGCAGTTCTTC. As protein: CASSAYQYRLEQFF.

The gene calls are TRBV2 and TRBJ2-7; 10 bases are a match to TRBD2. Germline values: CDR1 SNHLY, CDR2 FYNNEI. The CDR3 spans 14 residues. V lost 3 bases, J lost 5 bases, and 4 bases stayed unmatched. The CDR3 DNA reads as TGTGCCAGCAGTGATATAAGCGGGGGGGACGAGCAGTACTTC. Its translation is CASSDISGGDEQYF. The entire variable domain, with the rest obtained from reference TRBV2 and TRBJ2-7, is as follows: EPEVTQTPSHQVTQMGQEVILRCVPISNHLYFYWYRQILGQKVEFLVSFYNNEISEKSEIFDDQFSVERPDGSNFTLKIRSTKLEDSAMYFCASSDISGGDEQYFGPGTRLTVT.

The chain joins TRBV30 to TRBJ2-1; 10 nucleotides match TRBD2. This CDR3 is 14 amino acids long. Germline trimming cut 3 bases from V and 8 bases from J; bases unmatched to any gene: 7. Per the germline V gene, CDR1 is GTSNPN and CDR2 is SVGIG (reference sequence). The CDR3 reads CAWRVLAGAYEQFF. For the CDR3, the DNA is TGTGCCTGGAGAGTTCTAGCGGGAGCCTATGAGCAGTTCTTC.

Of note for this clone: In the same sample, other DNA sequences code for this CDR3. The V and J genes are TRBV19 and TRBJ1-5; D call uncertain. Per germline, CDR1 LNHDA and CDR2 SQIVND (reference sequence). V was clipped by 2 bases and J by 7 bases, with 9 bases between them. The CDR3 consists of 13 residues. The CDR3 sequence: CASSIKGNQPQHF. The CDR3 nucleotides are TGTGCCAGTAGTATAAAGGGTAACCAGCCCCAGCATTTT.

CDR3 amino acids: CASSFDTNYGYTF. The DNA for the CDR3 is TGTGCCAGCAGCTTCGACACTAACTATGGCTACACCTTC. V usage is TRBV5-4 and J usage is TRBJ1-2; D remains unclear. CDR1 is SGHNT and CDR2 is YYREEE in the germline V gene (reference sequence). The CDR3 covers 13 residues. The ends were cut back, 2 bases at V and 0 bases at J, with 5 bases in the middle.

The V call is TRBV7-6, the J call TRBJ2-1; D may be TRBD2 (5 bases). This CDR3 is built from 15 residues. The germline V gene has CDR1 SGHVS and CDR2 FNYEAQ. Trimming took off 5 bases at V and 1 base at J, with 12 bases between the two ends. In DNA form, the CDR3 reads TGTGCCAGCAGCATTTTCGCGGGTTCCTACAATGAGCAGTTCTTC. Translated: CASSIFAGSYNEQFF.

CDR3 DNA: TGTGCCAGCTCACCGGACGGGGCGACTAATGAAAAACTGTTTTTT. Translating it yields CASSPDGATNEKLFF. The chain carries TRBV18 and TRBJ1-4, with a possible D match to TRBD1 (5 bases). The CDR3 contains 15 residues. Trimming took 3 bases from V and 2 from J, leaving 10 bases between them. Per the germline V gene, CDR1 is KGHSH and CDR2 is LQKENI.

J is TRBJ1-1 and V is TRBV28, with 7 positions matching TRBD1. CDR3 length equals 14 residues. V lost 6 bases to trimming and J lost 7 bases; unmatched junction nucleotides: 11. Germline lookup yields CDR1 MDHEN and CDR2 SYDVKM. CDR3 sequence reads: CASRGPGQFNEAFF. In DNA form, the CDR3 reads TGTGCCAGCAGGGGTCCGGGACAGTTCAATGAAGCTTTCTTT. Filled out from reference TRBV28 and TRBJ1-1, the complete variable domain reads DVKVTQSSRYLVKRTGEKVFLECVQDMDHENMFWYRQDPGLGLRLIYFSYDVKMKEKGDIPEGYSVSREKKERFSLILESASTNQTSMYLCASRGPGQFNEAFFGQGTRLTVV.

The rearrangement links TRBV19 to TRBJ1-1; D is unclear. Germline values: CDR1 LNHDA, CDR2 SQIVND (reference sequence). The CDR3 is 13 amino acids. Trimming took off 6 bases at V and 4 bases at J, with 12 bases between the two ends. For the CDR3, the DNA is TGTGCCAGTAGCTTTGAAATACGCACTGAAGCTTTCTTT. The encoded protein is CASSFEIRTEAFF.

This clone has more than one count but fewer than ten. This chain uses TRBV11-2 with TRBJ2-7, with a weak D call TRBD2 (6 bases). The CDR3 spans 12 residues. Trimming stripped 6 bases from V and 6 bases from J, with 12 bases between. CDR1 is SGHAT, CDR2 FQNNGV, per germline. CDR3 in amino acids: CASSPPEGEQYF. The DNA for the CDR3 is TGTGCCAGCAGTCCCCCGGAGGGCGAGCAGTACTTC.

The chain has TRBV6-5 and TRBJ1-6; no clear D gene. The CDR3 spans 12 residues. The V end lost 4 bases, the J end lost 7 bases, and 5 bases lay between the germline ends. The germline gives CDR1 MNHEY, CDR2 SVGAGI. The chain's CDR3 is CASSSLNSPLHF. The CDR3 DNA reads as TGTGCCAGCAGTTCCCTCAATTCACCCCTCCACTTT.

J is TRBJ2-5 and V is TRBV4-1; TRBD2 matches 9 bases. V shed 2 bases, J shed 7 bases, and the junction held 17 bases outside the gene matches. CDR3 size: 18 residues. Germline V gene sequence: CDR1 MGHRA, CDR2 YSYEKL. CDR3 amino acids: CASSQPSGQRGVGGTQYF. The CDR3 region has the DNA TGCGCCAGCAGCCAACCTAGCGGGCAGCGGGGGGTCGGAGGGACCCAGTACTTC.

This clone was found once. The rearrangement links TRBV9 to TRBJ2-5; no clear D gene. Germline V gene lookup returns CDR1 SGDLS and CDR2 YYNGEE. This CDR3 has 13 amino acids. V lost 4 bases and J 0 bases, leaving 7 bases between the germline ends. The CDR3 sequence is CASSTGYQETQYF. In nucleotides, the CDR3 is TGTGCCAGCAGCACTGGGTACCAAGAGACCCAGTACTTC.

The J gene is TRBJ2-7, the V gene TRBV6-4; D is undetermined. CDR1 and CDR2 from the germline V gene are MRHNA and SNTAGT. Trimming removed 8 bases from V and 2 bases from J, with 10 bases in between. CDR3 length: 12 amino acids. CDR3 DNA: TGTGCCAGCGTTAGACCTACCTACGAGCAGTACTTC. This codes for CASVRPTYEQYF.

This clone was counted only a few times. At the DNA level, this CDR3 is encoded by other sequences in the same sample as well. The rearrangement joins TRBV5-1 to TRBJ2-2; D is uncertain. The CDR3 is 15 residues long. The germline CDR1 and CDR2 sequences are SGHRS and YFSETQ. V was trimmed by 5 bases and J by 0 bases, leaving 11 bases between them. The CDR3 here is CASSSGDSNTGELFF. CDR3 DNA sequence: TGCGCCAGCAGTAGTGGGGATTCGAACACCGGGGAGCTGTTTTTT.